The clone carrying this T cell receptor (beta chain) appeared many times. This CDR3 has 18 residues. V lost 0 bases, J lost 7 bases, and 8 bases stayed unmatched. From germline, CDR1 is SGHTS and CDR2 YDEGEE. These data are taken from a study of neurological immune-mediated disorders. TCRdb ran MiXCR on the 5' RACE reads and lists one entry per CDR3 protein. The repertoire consists of fewer than 85,000 distinct CDR3 sequences, with about 5.2% occurring once and the leading ten covering roughly 2.2%. J is TRBJ2-1 and V is TRBV5-8, with 15 bases identical to TRBD2. The TCR originated in a woman in her thirties with multiple sclerosis. Sequencing used PBMCs. The CDR3 sequence: CASSLDLGGTSGRNEQFF. DNA of the CDR3: TGTGCCAGCAGCTTGGATTTGGGAGGGACTAGCGGGAGGAATGAGCAGTTCTTC.